Below, 5 T cell receptor beta chains from the same sample are listed, as sequenced in a study of PD-1 blockade in mismatch repair-deficient tumors. Produced via immunoSEQ multiplex PCR; TCRdb's table is partial and in-frame only. The data show 38,000 or so clones, approximately 84% seen once. Material: peripheral blood, obtained 76 weeks after starting pembrolizumab. These receptors were obtained from an adult with mismatch repair-deficient cancer.

The chain joins TRBV4-3 to TRBJ2-5, with 12 bases matching TRBD2. This CDR3 is built from 16 residues. Germline V lookup: CDR1 LGHNA, CDR2 YSLEER. The V segment lost 1 base and the J segment 4 bases; nucleotides outside the gene matches: 4. The CDR3 here is CASSQGTSGTLETQYF. The CDR3 nucleotides read TGCGCCAGCAGCCAAGGGACTAGCGGGACGTTAGAGACCCAGTACTTC.

The chain joins TRBV11-2 to TRBJ1-1; D gene uncertain. CDR1 is SGHAT, CDR2 FQNNGV, per germline. This CDR3 contains 13 residues. The V and J ends lost 5 bases and 4 bases respectively, with 11 bases between them. Here the CDR3 DNA reads TGTGCCAGCAGCACAAATACGTTCACTGAAGCTTTCTTT. It encodes CASSTNTFTEAFF.

V usage is TRBV7-2 and J usage is TRBJ1-1; a weak D match, TRBD1 (5 bases). Germline CDR1 and CDR2: SGHTA and FQGNSA. Trimming took 3 bases from V and 4 from J, leaving 12 bases between them. The CDR3 is made up of 14 amino acids. The CDR3 DNA follows: TGTGCCAGCAGCTTTACGGACCAGGGCACTGAAGCTTTCTTT. Encoded protein: CASSFTDQGTEAFF.

V and J are TRBV29-1 and TRBJ1-2, with D possibly matching TRBD1 (6 bases). Between the trimmed V and J ends, which lost 3 bases and 5 bases, there was a span of 16 bases. The CDR3 sequence is 14 residues long. Germline-derived CDR1 and CDR2 are SQVTM and ANQGSEA. The CDR3 sequence is CSVDTGAGKYGYTF. CDR3 in DNA: TGCAGCGTTGATACGGGGGCCGGGAAGTATGGCTACACCTTC. Supplemented by reference TRBV29-1 and TRBJ1-2, the full variable domain reads SAVISQKPSRDICQRGTSLTIQCQVDSQVTMMFWYRQQPGQSLTLIATANQGSEATYESGFVIDKFPISRPNLTFSTLTVSNMSPEDSSIYLCSVDTGAGKYGYTFGSGTRLTVV.

This clone was seen just once. The chain links TRBV20-1 to TRBJ2-3; D remains unclear. Germline V gene sequence: CDR1 DFQATT, CDR2 SNEGSKA (reference sequence). The CDR3 loop spans 10 amino acids. Trimming removed 5 bases at V and 5 bases at J, with 5 bases between. The CDR3 reads CSAGRDTQYF. The DNA for the CDR3 is TGCAGTGCTGGCAGAGATACGCAGTATTTT.